This T cell receptor beta chain was identified in a study of CDR3 diversity in severe acne. Details on this clonotype: This may arise from a read error, as a much more abundant clone is one base away.

Per germline, CDR1 SGHTA and CDR2 FQGTGA. The J segment lost 7 bases and the V segment lost 2 bases, leaving 8 bases of the junction unmatched. The CDR3 covers 15 residues. TCRdb processed the PCR reads anew with MiXCR; each CDR3 protein has one entry. The table lists approximately 97,000 distinct CDR3 sequences, about half of them singletons, with around 12% in the top ten. Sequencing was done on a sample of blood. The sequence was obtained from a male donor with acne. The chain combines TRBV7-3 with TRBJ2-3, with TRBD2 identical over 8 bases. The CDR3 coding sequence is TGTGCCAGCAGCTTAGCCGGACTAGCTGACAATACGCAGTATTTT. Translating gives CASSLAGLADNTQYF.